This entry describes one T cell receptor beta chain. Its target antigen remains unknown. The record has no base qualities; no much larger clone is one base away. TCRbeta CDR3 regions were amplified from genomic DNA by means of the immunoSEQ Assay, a bias-controlled multiplex PCR. In the paper's pipeline: The number of nucleated cells in each sample was estimated by amplification of reference gene primers within the assay. To quantify the absolute abundance of each unique TCRbeta CDR3 rearrangement, sequence reads were collapsed and filtered. For each sample, productive Simpson clonality was calculated as the square root of Simpson's diversity index over productive rearrangements. The immuneACCESS repertoire file appears here via TCRdb, limited to in-frame rearrangements. These files lack a portion of the clones; in checked studies, under half of the deficit traces to unresolved V genes, and the cause of the others is not known. That table gives V, J and clone size, and the DNA gave D and trimming. Within this sample are 250,000 to 300,000 clones, with roughly 85% of them counted one time only. The top ten hold 5% to 8% of the sample.

In the prospective study, participants were roughly 18 to 100 years old, resided in about 25 geographic areas of the United States, and were enrolled through a virtual design. Cohort assignment in the prospective study relied on participant-reported clinical history from a screening survey and a study questionnaire. Exposed participants had been in contact, within 2 weeks of entering the study, with a person who had a PCR-confirmed or clinician-diagnosed case of COVID-19. Mobile phlebotomists in the prospective study collected whole blood, serum and a nasopharyngeal or oropharyngeal swab from every participant. Prospective study participants could optionally give additional blood draws and questionnaires over an approximately two-month period. Before DNA extraction, prospective study blood samples were shipped either frozen or at room temperature. The sample belongs to a study of blood T cell repertoires in COVID-19 (dated by TCRdb to 2018 to 2020). For context, the study as a whole: Collaborator samples came from the United States, Italy and Spain and covered acute and convalescent phases of COVID-19. The prospective study material was composed of cDNA or gDNA derived from T cells, B-cell-depleted T cells, or PBMCs. Deeply sampled blood TCRbeta repertoires from subjects exposed to, actively infected with, or recovered from COVID-19 were included in the dataset. A freely available public database, intended as a resource for researchers studying the immune response to SARS-CoV-2, is where the repertoires were released. The samples were drawn from two sources: the first 160 participants of the ongoing ImmuneRACE study, and 950 to 1,500 subjects contributed by 6 global collaborators. Nearly every sample came with metadata listing a de-identified subject ID, COVID-19 status, age in years and sex. Where HLA class I and class II types were available, the types were taken from metadata supplied by the sample provider, not from assay-based typing.

Study-wide findings and limitations: The amount of clinical and demographic metadata varied by source and participant and was provided uncurated.

The sequence was obtained from a woman in her forties or fifties who had been exposed to COVID-19. Sequenced: PBMCs or T cells enriched from blood (not recorded which).

The nucleotide sequence is TGTGCCAGCAGTTTGACTAGCGGGGGGCGAGATACGCAGTATTTT. It translates to CASSLTSGGRDTQYF. The chain is assembled from TRBV7-8 and TRBJ2-3, with 13 bases in between that match TRBD2. From its cysteine to its phenylalanine, the CDR3 spans 15 amino acids. Of all the DNA, just the CDR3 is kept, 45 bases in frame from base 1. As encoded in the germline V gene, CDR1 is SGHVS while CDR2 is FQNEAQ. V ends up 6 bases short and J 5 bases short, with an unmatched junction base count of 5.